Shown below are 3 T cell receptor beta chains from a single sample sequenced in a study of blood T cell repertoires in COVID-19. The protocol was immunoSEQ multiplex PCR, while the TCRdb copy is restricted to in-frame clones and leaves out a portion. The table includes under 450,000 clones, roughly 87% detected once. Source material: PBMCs or T cells enriched from blood (not recorded which). These TCRs come from a woman in her twenties or thirties who had recovered from COVID-19.

The V call is TRBV28, the J call TRBJ1-1; 7 bases are shared with TRBD1. The trim removed 9 bases at V and 11 bases at J, leaving 15 bases unmatched. CDR3 length: 13 amino acids. Germline V CDR1 and CDR2: MDHEN, SYDVKM. CDR3 sequence (DNA): TGTGCCAGTTCGGGGGACAGCCTTTTTGGGGCTTTCTTT. Translating gives CASSGDSLFGAFF.

The chain uses TRBV4-1 and TRBJ1-1; no clear D. V was pared by 1 base and J by 1 base, with 10 bases between. This CDR3 contains 15 residues. Germline CDR1 is MGHRA and CDR2 is YSYEKL. The CDR3 coding sequence is TGCGCCAGCAGCCAAGTTAACGCAGGGAACACTGAAGCTTTCTTT. This codes for CASSQVNAGNTEAFF.

The V gene is TRBV6-5, the J gene TRBJ2-5, with TRBD2 identical over 12 bases. The CDR3 totals 15 residues. Unmatched junction bases numbered 5, after V lost 7 bases and J lost 2 bases. In germline, CDR1 is MNHEY, CDR2 SVGAGI. CDR3 region: CASNGLAGLQETQYF. In DNA, the CDR3 is TGTGCCAGCAACGGACTAGCGGGATTACAAGAGACCCAGTACTTC.